This T cell receptor (beta chain) was recovered during a study of blood T cell repertoires in COVID-19 (TCRdb year 2020). About the study as a whole: Samples covering the acute and convalescent phases of COVID-19 were provided by collaborators in the United States, Italy and Spain. A de-identified subject ID, COVID-19 status, age in years and sex were almost always included in the sample metadata. Where available, HLA class I and class II types were obtained from metadata supplied by the sample provider rather than from assay-based typing. Subjects who had been exposed to COVID-19, were actively infected with it, or had recovered from it provided the deeply sampled blood TCRbeta repertoires that made up the dataset. The samples were drawn from two sources: the first 160 participants of the ongoing ImmuneRACE study, and 950 to 1,500 subjects contributed by 6 global collaborators. The prospective study material was composed of cDNA or gDNA derived from T cells, B-cell-depleted T cells, or PBMCs. A freely available public database, intended as a resource for researchers studying the immune response to SARS-CoV-2, is where the repertoires were released.

Each collaborating institution followed its own protocols to collect whole blood in K2EDTA tubes. For TCRbeta analysis, collaborator samples were shipped as frozen whole blood, as isolated PBMCs, or as DNA extracted from either sample type. The paper as a whole reports these results and caveats: Clinical and demographic metadata were provided uncurated, with the amount varying by source and participant.

TCRbeta CDR3 regions were amplified from genomic DNA using the immunoSEQ Assay, a bias-controlled multiplex PCR. The published analysis was carried out like this. The number of nucleated cells in each sample was estimated by amplification of reference gene primers within the assay. To quantify the absolute abundance of each unique TCRbeta CDR3 rearrangement, sequence reads were collapsed and filtered. Productive Simpson clonality was computed per sample as the square root of Simpson's diversity index over productive rearrangements. TCRdb retrieved this table from immuneACCESS and kept in-frame rearrangements only. Not all clones are present; in checked studies, unresolved V genes account for under half, and no reason is known for the remainder. V, J and clone size derive from that table, while D and trimming were established from the DNA sequence. The table for this sample lists 30,000 to 40,000 clones; roughly nine tenths of them were counted only once. Around 16% of the sample is in the top ten clones.

Including cysteine and phenylalanine, the CDR3 has 15 amino acids. Only CDR3 DNA remains: 45 bases, in frame from the first base. Trimming leaves V shorter by 4 bases and J shorter by 0 bases, with the junction holding 1 base beyond the gene matches. CDR1 and CDR2, looked up from the germline V gene, are SGHTA and FQGNSA. Comments on this clone: It has no known antigen specificity. Base qualities are not at hand, and no much larger clone is one base apart.

This TCR was sampled from a woman under 40 in a cohort sampled during active COVID-19. The rearrangement combines TRBV7-2 with TRBJ2-1, and TRBD2 matches 9 of the central bases. Sequenced material: peripheral blood. The CDR3 loop reads CASSYSGSSYNEQFF. The nucleotide sequence is given as TGTGCCAGCAGCTATAGCGGGAGCTCCTACAATGAGCAGTTCTTC.